This is a list of T cell receptor beta chains from one sample in a study of beta chain features in type 1 diabetes. Data came from immunoSEQ multiplex PCR; TCRdb stores just in-frame clones and leaves some out. The top ten hold approximately 0.5% of the sample, which has about 99,000 clones, 28% seen once. Sequencing input: central memory CD4+ T cells from blood. These TCRs come from a woman between 18 and 29 years old with type 1 diabetes. CDR3s leave out the opening cysteine and the closing phenylalanine or tryptophan. The D gene is left open where the match is weak. Clone size is stated in some rows and not others, as once, few, many or a class when expanded.

.,13,TRBV4-3,.,ASSQRGSGANVLT
.,12,TRBV6-1,few,ASSLADFTDTQY
TRBD2,15,TRBV28,.,ASSPLSGRAGWGEQY
.,13,TRBV2,few,ASKVGGSSQETQY
TRBD1,14,TRBV7-2,few,ASSLRDRGYTGELF
.,10,TRBV4-3,.,ASSPGQGSYT
TRBD1,14,TRBV25-1,few,ASSSSGTGRTGELF
TRBD1,12,TRBV5-1,few,ASSLGTGYNEQF
TRBD2,13,TRBV19,few,ASRGLAANTGELF
TRBD2,16,TRBV7-3,few,ASSLGTSGASSYNEQF
.,12,TRBV7-2,few,ASSLGRSDEKLF
.,16,TRBV2,.,ASSRRPPTELRVNEQF
TRBD1,12,TRBV27,.,ASSGQGAQETQY
.,12,TRBV5-6,.,ASSPTWGDYGYT
TRBD1,13,TRBV18,.,ASSPGQGGLEKLF
TRBD2,16,TRBV7-6,.,ASSPRLAGGPGTGELF
TRBD1,14,TRBV5-4,.,ASSPNGDRARETQY
.,12,TRBV7-2,.,ASSLALRDQPQH
TRBD2,13,TRBV29-1,.,SVGVSAGVGDIQY
.,10,TRBV28,few,ATRVGSYEQY
TRBD1,15,TRBV4-3,few,ASSQDYRDRVFEKLF
.,14,TRBV29-1,.,SVRLGGAGKGNIQY
.,14,TRBV7-9,.,ASSPQGGRADYGYT
.,16,TRBV2,.,ASSVPLSGVTWNQPQH
.,12,TRBV7-9,few,ASSRGDRIDGYT
TRBD1,14,TRBV4-1,few,ASSRREQGMGEKLF